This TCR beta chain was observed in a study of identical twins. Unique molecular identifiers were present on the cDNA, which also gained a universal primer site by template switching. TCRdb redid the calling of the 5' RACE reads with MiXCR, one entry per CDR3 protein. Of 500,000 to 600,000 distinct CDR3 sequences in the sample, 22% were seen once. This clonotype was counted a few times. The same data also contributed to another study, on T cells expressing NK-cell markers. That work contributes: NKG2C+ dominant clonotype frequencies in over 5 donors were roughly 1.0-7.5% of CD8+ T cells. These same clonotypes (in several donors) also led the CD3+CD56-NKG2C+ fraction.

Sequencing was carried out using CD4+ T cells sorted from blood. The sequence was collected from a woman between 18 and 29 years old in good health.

CDR3 nucleotide sequence: TGTGCCAGCAGCTTGCAGCGGGGGGACACCGGGGAGCTGTTTTTT. Residues: CASSLQRGDTGELFF. The chain uses TRBV5-6 and TRBJ2-2; 9 bases align to TRBD2. J was trimmed by 3 bases and V by 1 base; bases with no gene match: 1. Germline-derived CDR1 and CDR2 are SGHDT and YYEEEE. The CDR3 totals 15 residues.